This T cell receptor (beta chain) was documented in a study of human T cells and chemical hapten exposure. General study results and limits: Significantly more large CDR3 similarity clusters arose among expanded TCRs than among controls.

MiXCR, applied by TCRdb to the RACE reads, yields one record per CDR3 protein. The sample consists of approximately 80,000 distinct CDR3 sequences, under 9% of them appearing once. A note on this clonotype: Its antigen remains unidentified.

Regarding time point: patch test 1, 2 weeks after DPC sensitization. The treatment is: therapeutic diphenylcyclopropenone sensitization with weekly scalp DPC. V was cut by 0 bases and J by 4 bases, with 9 bases left in between. In germline, CDR1 is GTSNPN, CDR2 SVGIG (reference sequence). CDR3 size: 13 residues. This sequence originates from a woman aged 25 to 39 with alopecia areata. Some clones in this sample may be carry-over from other donors' samples. This specimen was whole blood, taken in connection with sensitization to the hapten diphenylcyclopropenone (DPC). V usage is TRBV30 and J usage is TRBJ1-1; perhaps TRBD1 as D (5 bases). CDR3 region: CAWSVGRATEAFF. For the CDR3, the DNA is TGTGCCTGGAGTGTCGGCAGGGCCACTGAAGCTTTCTTT.